This T cell receptor beta chain was sequenced for a study of cytotoxic CD8 clonotypes in ibrutinib-treated CLL. Some clones are missing from TCRdb's copy, which holds only in-frame ones; the method was immunoSEQ multiplex PCR. The sample shows 110,000 or so clones, approximately 58% of them seen only once. This CDR3 contains 15 residues. CDR1 SGHTA and CDR2 FQGTGA come from the germline V gene. Trimming cost V 1 base and J 0 bases, with 9 bases left between them. The genes are TRBV7-3 and TRBJ1-2; D remains unclear. The clonotype comes from a human donor with chronic lymphocytic leukemia. This specimen was PBMCs, taken after 24 months of ibrutinib treatment. In nucleotides, the CDR3 is TGTGCCAGCAGCTTAAATGGCCAGGCTAACTATGGCTACACCTTC. This gives the protein CASSLNGQANYGYTF.